A selection of T cell receptor beta chains follows, all from one sample in a study of blood T cell repertoires in COVID-19. Measured with immunoSEQ multiplex PCR; TCRdb has only the in-frame clones, and not every one. The sample lists some 300,000 clones; roughly 90% were seen once. The sequenced material came from PBMCs or T cells enriched from blood (not recorded which). The receptors were sampled from a woman aged 30 to 39 who had recovered from COVID-19. Both conserved end residues are part of each CDR3. D genes are given only for firm matches. Rows give clone size only sometimes, using once, few, many, or a class for an expanded clone.

TRBV24-1	18	-	TRBJ2-2	-	TGTGCCACCCGGGGAGGGAACAGGGAAACTATCGACACCGGGGAGCTGTTTTTT	CATRGGNRETIDTGELFF
TRBV9	16	-	TRBJ1-2	-	TGTGCCAGCAGCGTAGACCGGGGGGCGCTTCCCTATGGCTACACCTTC	CASSVDRGALPYGYTF
TRBV6-5	14	-	TRBJ1-1	-	TGTGCCAGCACCTCTACAGGGTGGTCGACTGAAGCTTTCTTT	CASTSTGWSTEAFF
TRBV12-2	17	-	TRBJ1-5	-	TGTGCAAGTCGCTCCTGGACCCCAGGGGGCGGAGGTCGGCCCCAGCATTTT	CASRSWTPGGGGRPQHF
TRBV30	13	-	TRBJ1-6	-	TGTGCCAGCGAAGGACAGTATAATTCACCCCTCCACTTT	CASEGQYNSPLHF
TRBV9	18	TRBD2	TRBJ2-7	-	TGTGCCAGCAGCGCGGGAGGCCCCAGATTAGCGGGAGAAACGCCGCAGTACTTC	CASSAGGPRLAGETPQYF
TRBV5-1	20	-	TRBJ2-2	once	TGCGCCAGCAGCCTGCCTAGGTTGTTAGGACTACCTCCTAACACCGGGGAGCTGTTTTTT	CASSLPRLLGLPPNTGELFF
TRBV18	15	-	TRBJ1-1	once	TGTGCCAGCTCACCCCGGGAGGGTGGCGGCACTGAAGCTTTCTTT	CASSPREGGGTEAFF
TRBV5-1	15	TRBD2	TRBJ2-3	-	TGCGCCAGCATCGCTAGCGGGAGCGTCACAGATACGCAGTATTTT	CASIASGSVTDTQYF
TRBV5-1	14	-	TRBJ1-3	-	TGCGCCAGCAGCGTATCAGGGGCGGGAAACACCATATATTTT	CASSVSGAGNTIYF
TRBV19	18	TRBD1	TRBJ1-3	once	TGTGCCACCCGCCCCGGGACAGGGGGTGGCAGCCCTGGAAACACCATATATTTT	CATRPGTGGGSPGNTIYF
TRBV10-2	14	-	TRBJ2-5	-	TGCGCCAGCAGTTTCGACAGAGTACAAGAGACCCAGTACTTC	CASSFDRVQETQYF
TRBV5-1	15	-	TRBJ2-2	-	TGCGCCAGTGGGGAGACGCGGCTCTCAACCGGGGAGCTGTTTTTT	CASGETRLSTGELFF
TRBV7-9	14	TRBD2	TRBJ2-7	-	TGTGCCAGCAGCCCTCCTAGCGGTGCTTACGAGCAGTACTTC	CASSPPSGAYEQYF
TRBV11-2	14	-	TRBJ1-1	-	TGTGCCAGCAGCTTACATATCGGAGGGACTGAAGCTTTCTTT	CASSLHIGGTEAFF
TRBV19	14	TRBD2	TRBJ2-2	-	TGTGCCAGTACGGGACTAGCTGCCACCGGGGAGCTGTTTTTT	CASTGLAATGELFF
TRBV18	14	-	TRBJ2-1	-	TGTGCCAGCTCACCAGGGTACTATGGCAATGAGCAGTTCTTC	CASSPGYYGNEQFF
TRBV12-3/TRBV12-4	13	-	TRBJ1-4	few	TGTGCCAGCGTGGGGAGGGAAGATGAAAAACTGTTTTTT	CASVGREDEKLFF
TRBV6-5	15	TRBD2	TRBJ2-7	-	TGTGCCAGCAGCTACCAGGGACTAGCGGACTACGAGCAGTACTTC	CASSYQGLADYEQYF
TRBV6-2/TRBV6-3	14	-	TRBJ1-1	-	TGTGCCAGCAGTTACTGGCAGGGTCGCACTGAAGCTTTCTTT	CASSYWQGRTEAFF
TRBV12-3/TRBV12-4	12	-	TRBJ1-1	-	TGTGCCAGCAGCCGGGGGGGACGGGGAGCTTTCTTT	CASSRGGRGAFF
TRBV2	14	TRBD1	TRBJ1-2	once	TGTGCCAGCAGTGAAGAGACAGGGAGCTATGGCTACACCTTC	CASSEETGSYGYTF
TRBV7-9	15	TRBD2	TRBJ2-1	-	TGTGCCAGCAGCCTCGGACTAGCGGAATACAATGAGCAGTTCTTC	CASSLGLAEYNEQFF
TRBV4-2	15	-	TRBJ2-1	-	TGTGCCAGCAGCCCACTAGGGCGGGGAGGTCAGGTGCAGTTCTTC	CASSPLGRGGQVQFF
TRBV3-1/TRBV3-2	19	-	TRBJ1-2	-	TGTGCCAGCAGCCAAGATTCAGGGCCTCCGGCCGTGAATAACTATGGCTACACCTTC	CASSQDSGPPAVNNYGYTF
TRBV28	15	-	TRBJ2-1	-	TGTGCCAGCAGTTTTTACCAGGGGAAAACCAATGAGCAGTTCTTC	CASSFYQGKTNEQFF
TRBV4-1	21	TRBD1	TRBJ1-1	-	TGCGCCAGCAGCCAAGAAAAATTGAGGCGGACAGGGGGCCTCTCGGTCACTGAAGCTTTCTTT	CASSQEKLRRTGGLSVTEAFF
TRBV2	13	-	TRBJ2-5	-	TGTGCCAGCTTCCGGAGGGCCCAAGAGACCCAGTACTTC	CASFRRAQETQYF
TRBV19	15	TRBD1	TRBJ1-1	-	TGTGCCAGTGTAGAGCCCGGACAGGCCCACACTGAAGCTTTCTTT	CASVEPGQAHTEAFF
TRBV5-1	14	TRBD1	TRBJ1-2	-	TGCGCCAGCAACACCGGGACAGGGGGAAGTGGCTACACCTTC	CASNTGTGGSGYTF
TRBV2	12	-	TRBJ2-5	once	TGTGCCAGCTTTGCGGGACAAGAGACCCAGTACTTC	CASFAGQETQYF
TRBV10-3	12	-	TRBJ2-7	-	TGTGCCATCAGTGAAGCTCTATCCGAGCAGTACTTC	CAISEALSEQYF
TRBV10-1	15	TRBD1	TRBJ2-7	-	TGCGCCAGCAGCGATGGACAGGGCCAAGGCTACGAGCAGTACTTC	CASSDGQGQGYEQYF
TRBV6-1	14	-	TRBJ1-1	-	TGTGCCAGCAGTGAACAGGGGAGGGAAACTGAAGCTTTCTTT	CASSEQGRETEAFF
TRBV18	15	TRBD1	TRBJ2-7	-	TGTGCCGGCTCTCAGAACCGACAGGGCAGGGGGGAGCAGTACTTC	CAGSQNRQGRGEQYF
TRBV6-5	15	-	TRBJ2-1	few	TGTGCCAGCAGACCCTCGGGACTCCTGGAAGATGAGCAGTTCTTC	CASRPSGLLEDEQFF
TRBV12-5	17	TRBD1	TRBJ1-5	once	TGTGCTAGTGGTTGGGACAGGGGAGGGGTCGGCAATCAGCCCCAGCATTTT	CASGWDRGGVGNQPQHF
TRBV7-8	16	TRBD2	TRBJ2-1	-	TGTGCCAGCAGCTTAGTAACTAGCGGACCATACAATGAGCAGTTCTTC	CASSLVTSGPYNEQFF
TRBV29-1	12	TRBD1	TRBJ1-2	-	TGCAGCGTCGGGACAGAGTTTTATGGCTACACCTTC	CSVGTEFYGYTF
TRBV3-1/TRBV3-2	14	-	TRBJ2-5	-	TGTGCCAGCAGCCAAGTAGACAGAAAAGAGACCCAGTACTTC	CASSQVDRKETQYF
TRBV27	16	TRBD1	TRBJ1-2	-	TGTGCCAGCAGTCAACAGGGGGAGAGTTTCAGGCGTGGCTACACCTTC	CASSQQGESFRRGYTF
TRBV2	14	TRBD1	TRBJ2-7	once	TGTGCCAGCAACCCCCGGACAGGGTTGTACGAGCAGTACTTC	CASNPRTGLYEQYF
TRBV5-4	14	-	TRBJ2-4	-	TGTGCCAGCAGCTTGGACAGGGGGGGTGGTAGGCAGTACTTC	CASSLDRGGGRQYF
TRBV4-3	16	TRBD1	TRBJ1-2	-	TGCGCCAGCAGCCACTTGACAGGGGGCGAAAGAAATGGCTACACCTTC	CASSHLTGGERNGYTF
TRBV29-1	14	-	TRBJ2-1	-	TGCAGCGTACCCGGACATGGATCCTACAATGAGCAGTTCTTC	CSVPGHGSYNEQFF
TRBV16	14	TRBD1	TRBJ1-5	-	TGTGCCAGCAGCCAAACGACAGGGACTCAGCCCCAGCATTTT	CASSQTTGTQPQHF
TRBV4-3	15	-	TRBJ1-1	-	TGCGCCAGCAGCCGAAGTCAGGGTACGGGCACTGAAGCTTTCTTT	CASSRSQGTGTEAFF
TRBV5-1	17	-	TRBJ1-5	-	TGCGCCAGCAGCTTGGGGGTGCTCGGAGGCGGCAATCAGCCCCAGCATTTT	CASSLGVLGGGNQPQHF
TRBV2	18	TRBD2	TRBJ2-7	-	TGTGCCAGCAGTCCTCACACCTCCGGGACTAGCCTCTTCTACGAGCAGTACTTC	CASSPHTSGTSLFYEQYF